The next 3 T cell receptor beta chains were all read from a single sample in a study of blood T cell repertoires in COVID-19. Data came from immunoSEQ multiplex PCR; TCRdb stores just in-frame clones and leaves some out. The table records a few hundred thousand clones, about 85% of them present only once. The sample consisted of peripheral blood. Source of these receptors: a woman aged 18-35 years who had recovered from COVID-19.

This clone was found once. The chain joins TRBV7-3 to TRBJ2-3, with 9 nucleotides matching TRBD2. Germline values: CDR1 SGHTA, CDR2 FQGTGA. This CDR3 contains 14 residues. V gave up 4 bases and J gave up 5 bases; unmatched junction bases: 4. The CDR3 bases are TGTGCCAGCAGCTCAGCGGGAGGAGTAGATACGCAGTATTTT. Amino acid sequence: CASSSAGGVDTQYF.

The genes are TRBV27 and TRBJ1-4, with 10 bases that match TRBD1. CDR1 and CDR2 from the germline V gene are MNHEY and SMNVEV (reference sequence). The CDR3 consists of 14 residues. V lost 5 bases to trimming and J lost 13 bases; unmatched junction nucleotides: 10. CDR3 amino acids: CASSPGTGAVVLFF. CDR3 coding DNA: TGTGCCAGCAGTCCAGGGACAGGGGCCGTAGTACTGTTTTTT.

The J gene is TRBJ2-2, the V gene TRBV27; 7 nucleotides align to TRBD1. Germline V gives CDR1 MNHEY, CDR2 SMNVEV (reference sequence). V dropped 5 bases and J dropped 6; count of bases not matched to a gene: 6. The CDR3 sequence is 14 residues long. The CDR3 sequence is CASSTTGIAGELFF. The CDR3 bases are TGTGCCAGCAGTACGACAGGGATCGCCGGGGAGCTGTTTTTT.